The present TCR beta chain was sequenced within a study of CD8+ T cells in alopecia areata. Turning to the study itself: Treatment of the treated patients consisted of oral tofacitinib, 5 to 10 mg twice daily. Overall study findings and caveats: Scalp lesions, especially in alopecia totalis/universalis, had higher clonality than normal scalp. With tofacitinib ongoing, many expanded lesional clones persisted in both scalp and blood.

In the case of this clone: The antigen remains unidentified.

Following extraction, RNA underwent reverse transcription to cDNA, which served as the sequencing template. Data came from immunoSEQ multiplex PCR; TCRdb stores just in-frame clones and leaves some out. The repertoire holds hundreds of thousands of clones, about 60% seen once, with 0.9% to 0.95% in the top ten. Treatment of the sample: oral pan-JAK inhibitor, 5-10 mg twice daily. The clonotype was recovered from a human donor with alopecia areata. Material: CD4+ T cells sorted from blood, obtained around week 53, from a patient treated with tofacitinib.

The CDR3 protein is CASSPKTGPDEQFF. The CDR3 nucleotides read TGTGCCAGCAGCCCAAAGACAGGGCCGGATGAGCAGTTCTTC. V usage is TRBV5-4 and J usage is TRBJ2-1; 7 bases fit TRBD1. The CDR3 has 14 amino acids. Trimming removed 4 bases from V and 8 bases from J; junction bases left unmatched: 9. CDR1 is SGHNT and CDR2 is YYREEE in the germline V gene (reference sequence).